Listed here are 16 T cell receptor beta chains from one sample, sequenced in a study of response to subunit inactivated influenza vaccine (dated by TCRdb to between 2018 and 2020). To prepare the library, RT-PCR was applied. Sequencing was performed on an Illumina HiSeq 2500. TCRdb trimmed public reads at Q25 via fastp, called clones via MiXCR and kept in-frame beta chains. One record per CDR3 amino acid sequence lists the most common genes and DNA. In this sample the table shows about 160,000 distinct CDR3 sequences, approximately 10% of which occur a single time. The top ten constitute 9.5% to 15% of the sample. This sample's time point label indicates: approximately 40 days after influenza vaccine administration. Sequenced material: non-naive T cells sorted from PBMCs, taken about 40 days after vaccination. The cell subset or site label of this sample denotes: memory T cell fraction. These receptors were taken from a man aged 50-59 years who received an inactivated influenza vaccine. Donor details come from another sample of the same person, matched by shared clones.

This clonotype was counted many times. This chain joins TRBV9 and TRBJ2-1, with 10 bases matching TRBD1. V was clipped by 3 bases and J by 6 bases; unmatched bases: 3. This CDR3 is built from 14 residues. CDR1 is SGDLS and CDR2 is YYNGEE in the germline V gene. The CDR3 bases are TGTGCCAGCAGCGCCGGGACAGGGGCCAATGAGCAGTTCTTC. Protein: CASSAGTGANEQFF.

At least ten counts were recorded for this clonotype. The CDR3 coding sequence is TGCAGTGCTAGGGGGCAGATTAACACCGGGGAGCTGTTTTTT. Translating gives CSARGQINTGELFF. This chain links TRBV20-1 with TRBJ2-2; maybe TRBD1 (5 bases). Germline lookup yields CDR1 DFQATT and CDR2 SNEGSKA (reference sequence). This CDR3 spans 14 amino acids. Trimming shortened V by 3 bases and J by 2 bases, and 10 bases separated the two germline ends.

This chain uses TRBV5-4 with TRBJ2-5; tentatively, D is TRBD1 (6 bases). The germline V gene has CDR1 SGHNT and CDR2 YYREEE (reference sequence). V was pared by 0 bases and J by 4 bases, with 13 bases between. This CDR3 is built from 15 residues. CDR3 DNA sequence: TGTGCCAGCAGCTTGGAAGGGGGTCGGGGAGAGACCCAGTACTTC. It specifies CASSLEGGRGETQYF.

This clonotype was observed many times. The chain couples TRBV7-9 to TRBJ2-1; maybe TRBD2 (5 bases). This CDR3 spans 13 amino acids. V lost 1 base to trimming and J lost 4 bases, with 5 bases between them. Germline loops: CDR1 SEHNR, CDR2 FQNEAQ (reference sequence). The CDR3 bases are TGTGCCAGCAGCTTAGGGGAGTACAATGAGCAGTTCTTC. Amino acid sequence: CASSLGEYNEQFF.

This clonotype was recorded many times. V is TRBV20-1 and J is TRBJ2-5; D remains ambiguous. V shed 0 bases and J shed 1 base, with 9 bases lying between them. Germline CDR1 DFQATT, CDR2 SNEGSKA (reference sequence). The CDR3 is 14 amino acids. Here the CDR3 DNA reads TGCAGTGCTAGAGATCTAGGGTTCCAAGAGACCCAGTACTTC. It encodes CSARDLGFQETQYF.

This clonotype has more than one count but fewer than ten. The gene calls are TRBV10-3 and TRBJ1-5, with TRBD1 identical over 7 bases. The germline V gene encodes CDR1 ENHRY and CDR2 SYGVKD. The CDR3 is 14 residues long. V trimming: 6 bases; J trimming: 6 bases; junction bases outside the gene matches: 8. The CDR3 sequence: CAISNDRASQPQHF. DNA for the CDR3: TGTGCCATCAGCAATGACAGGGCTAGTCAGCCCCAGCATTTT.

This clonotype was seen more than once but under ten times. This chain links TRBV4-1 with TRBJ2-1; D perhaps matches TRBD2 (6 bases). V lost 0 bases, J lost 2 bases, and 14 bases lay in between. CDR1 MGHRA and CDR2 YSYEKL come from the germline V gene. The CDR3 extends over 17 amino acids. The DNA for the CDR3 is TGCGCCAGCAGCCAAGATCTAGGGCGGGGTCCCTACAATGAGCAGTTCTTC. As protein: CASSQDLGRGPYNEQFF.

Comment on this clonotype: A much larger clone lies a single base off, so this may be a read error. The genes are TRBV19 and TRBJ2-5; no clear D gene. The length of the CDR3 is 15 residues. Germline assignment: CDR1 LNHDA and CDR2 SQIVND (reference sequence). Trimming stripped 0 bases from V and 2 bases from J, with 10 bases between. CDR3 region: CASSIDQMEQETQYF. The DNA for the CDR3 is TGTGCCAGTAGTATAGATCAGATGGAACAAGAGACCCAGTACTTC. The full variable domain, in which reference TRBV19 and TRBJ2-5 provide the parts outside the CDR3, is DGGITQSPKYLFRKEGQNVTLSCEQNLNHDAMYWYRQDPGQGLRLIYYSQIVNDFQKGDIAEGYSVSREKKESFPLTVTSAQKNPTAFYLCASSIDQMEQETQYFGPGTRLLVL.

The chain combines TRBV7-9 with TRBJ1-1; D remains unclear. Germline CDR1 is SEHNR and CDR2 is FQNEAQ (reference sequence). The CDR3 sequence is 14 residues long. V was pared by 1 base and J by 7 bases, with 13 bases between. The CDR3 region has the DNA TGTGCCAGCAGCTTAGAAGGATTAGGAGGTGAAGCTTTCTTT. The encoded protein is CASSLEGLGGEAFF.

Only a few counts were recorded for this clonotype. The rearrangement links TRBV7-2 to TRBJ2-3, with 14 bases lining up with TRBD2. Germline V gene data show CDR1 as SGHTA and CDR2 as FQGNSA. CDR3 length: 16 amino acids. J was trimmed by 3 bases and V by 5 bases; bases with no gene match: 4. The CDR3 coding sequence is TGTGCCAGCAGCGCCGGGACTAGCGGGAGTACAGATACGCAGTATTTT. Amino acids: CASSAGTSGSTDTQYF.

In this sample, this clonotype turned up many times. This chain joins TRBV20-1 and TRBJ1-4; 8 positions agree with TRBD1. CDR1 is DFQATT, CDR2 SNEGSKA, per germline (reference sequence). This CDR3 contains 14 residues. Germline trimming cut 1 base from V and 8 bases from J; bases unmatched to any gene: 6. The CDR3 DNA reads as TGCAGTGCTAGAGGGGGACAGGCCAGAGAAAAACTGTTTTTT. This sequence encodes CSARGGQAREKLFF.

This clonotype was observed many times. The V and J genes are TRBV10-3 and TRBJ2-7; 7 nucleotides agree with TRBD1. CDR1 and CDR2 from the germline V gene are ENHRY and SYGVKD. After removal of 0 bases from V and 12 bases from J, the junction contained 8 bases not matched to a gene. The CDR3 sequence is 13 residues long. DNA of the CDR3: TGTGCCATCAGTGAGTCAGAGGACAGGCCAGGGTACTTC. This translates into CAISESEDRPGYF.

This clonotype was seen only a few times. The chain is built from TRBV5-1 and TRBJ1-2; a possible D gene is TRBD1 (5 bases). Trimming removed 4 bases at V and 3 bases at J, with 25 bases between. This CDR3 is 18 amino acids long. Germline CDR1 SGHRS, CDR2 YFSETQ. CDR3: CASSPGNLQGAIDYGYTF. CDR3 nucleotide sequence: TGCGCCAGCAGCCCAGGCAACCTACAAGGGGCGATTGACTATGGCTACACCTTC. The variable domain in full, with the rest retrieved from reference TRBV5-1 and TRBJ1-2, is KAGVTQTPRYLIKTRGQQVTLSCSPISGHRSVSWYQQTPGQGLQFLFEYFSETQRNKGNFPGRFSGRQFSNSRSEMNVSTLELGDSALYLCASSPGNLQGAIDYGYTFGSGTRLTVV.

DNA for the CDR3: TGTGCCAGCAGCCTGCTAGGGGACGAGCAGTACTTC. Its translation is CASSLLGDEQYF. The rearrangement uses TRBV9 and TRBJ2-7; possibly TRBD1 for D (5 bases). The CDR3 consists of 12 residues. CDR1 is SGDLS, CDR2 YYNGEE, per germline. V lost 4 bases and J 5 bases, leaving 10 bases between the germline ends. Combining the CDR3 with reference TRBV9 and TRBJ2-7 gives the whole variable domain DSGVTQTPKHLITATGQRVTLRCSPRSGDLSVYWYQQSLDQGLQFLIQYYNGEERAKGNILERFSAQQFPDLHSELNLSSLELGDSALYFCASSLLGDEQYFGPGTRLTVT.

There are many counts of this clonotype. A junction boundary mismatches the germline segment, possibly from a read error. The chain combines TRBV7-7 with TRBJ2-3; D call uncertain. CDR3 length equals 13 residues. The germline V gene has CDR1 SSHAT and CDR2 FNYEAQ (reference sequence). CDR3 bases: TGTGCTAGCAGCCCATCCCGCGCAGATACGCAGTATTTT. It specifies CASSPSRADTQYF.

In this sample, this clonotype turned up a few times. The CDR3: CASSLFSIGAYEQYF. In DNA, the CDR3 is TGTGCCAGCAGCTTATTTTCGATCGGGGCCTACGAGCAGTACTTC. This sequence joins TRBV7-2 and TRBJ2-7; TRBD2 is a possible D gene (5 bases). V shed 2 bases and J shed 2 bases, with 13 bases lying between them. Germline values: CDR1 SGHTA, CDR2 FQGNSA. The CDR3 consists of 15 residues.